A single sample gave rise to the 20 T cell receptor beta chains below, sequenced in a study of blood T cell repertoires in COVID-19. The protocol was immunoSEQ multiplex PCR, while the TCRdb copy is restricted to in-frame clones and leaves out a portion. Of 130,000 to 150,000 clones detected, 65% to 85% appear once; the ten largest clones hold over 4%. Input material: peripheral blood. The receptor set was obtained from a woman between 50 and 59 years old with acute or convalescent COVID-19.

The chain is built from TRBV7-6 and TRBJ1-2, with TRBD1 as a possible D gene (5 bases). The germline V gene encodes CDR1 SGHVS and CDR2 FNYEAQ. The CDR3 runs to 11 residues. Trimming stripped 10 bases from V and 4 bases from J, with 10 bases between. CDR3 sequence (DNA): TGTGCCACCGGGGGGGGCTATGGCTACACCTTC. Protein: CATGGGYGYTF.

The V call is TRBV11-2, the J call TRBJ2-1, with 8 bases identical to TRBD1. Germline assignment: CDR1 SGHAT and CDR2 FQNNGV. With V trimmed by 1 base and J by 7 bases, 9 bases remained unmatched. There are 16 residues in the CDR3. The CDR3 sequence is CASSLAEGRGPNEQFF. CDR3 DNA sequence: TGTGCCAGCAGCTTAGCCGAGGGCAGGGGGCCAAATGAGCAGTTCTTC.

J is TRBJ1-1 and V is TRBV5-1; TRBD1 might be the D (6 bases). In germline, CDR1 is SGHRS, CDR2 YFSETQ. V was pared by 1 base and J by 8 bases, with 12 bases between. This CDR3 comprises 13 residues. The CDR3 here is CASSLTQGFEAFF. The CDR3 region has the DNA TGCGCCAGCAGCTTGACACAGGGCTTCGAAGCTTTCTTT.

This clone has just a few counts. The rearrangement links TRBV28 to TRBJ2-7; D may be TRBD2 (5 bases). Germline CDR1 is MDHEN and CDR2 is SYDVKM. Trimming removed 7 bases at V and 4 bases at J, with 8 bases between. CDR3 length: 11 amino acids. CDR3 residues: CASMAGYEQYF. CDR3 DNA sequence: TGTGCCAGCATGGCGGGTTACGAGCAGTACTTC.

This clone was found once. CDR3 residues: CASSLTGLAGYNEQFF. In nucleotides, the CDR3 is TGTGCCAGCAGCTTAACGGGACTAGCGGGGTACAATGAGCAGTTCTTC. The chain has TRBV7-3 and TRBJ2-1, with 13 bases identical to TRBD2. The length of the CDR3 is 16 residues. CDR1 and CDR2 from the germline V gene are SGHTA and FQGTGA. V shed 0 bases and J 4 bases; nucleotides not matched to a gene: 0.

This chain links TRBV19 with TRBJ2-5; 10 nucleotides line up with TRBD2. CDR3 length equals 15 residues. The V segment lost 2 bases and the J segment 5 bases; nucleotides outside the gene matches: 5. From germline, CDR1 is LNHDA and CDR2 SQIVND (reference sequence). The DNA for the CDR3 is TGTGCCAGTAGTATATTAGCGGGGGGTGAGGAGACCCAGTACTTC. It translates to CASSILAGGEETQYF. Full variable domain (remainder filled in from reference TRBV19 and TRBJ2-5): DGGITQSPKYLFRKEGQNVTLSCEQNLNHDAMYWYRQDPGQGLRLIYYSQIVNDFQKGDIAEGYSVSREKKESFPLTVTSAQKNPTAFYLCASSILAGGEETQYFGPGTRLLVL.

The chain has TRBV27 and TRBJ2-2; 7 bases line up with TRBD1. The CDR3 consists of 15 residues. Germline CDR1 MNHEY, CDR2 SMNVEV (reference sequence). V shed 5 bases and J 4 bases; nucleotides not matched to a gene: 7. DNA of the CDR3: TGTGCCAGCAGTAGCAGGGACAGATCCACCGGGGAGCTGTTTTTT. Translated, it gives CASSSRDRSTGELFF.

V usage is TRBV3-1 (or the pseudogene TRBV3-2) and J usage is TRBJ1-1; D remains ambiguous. Trimming stripped 4 bases from V and 5 bases from J, with 17 bases between. There are 15 residues in the CDR3. Germline assignment: CDR1 LGHDT and CDR2 YNNKEL (reference sequence). CDR3 sequence reads: CASSPSEVWMTEAFF. Here the CDR3 DNA reads TGTGCCAGCAGCCCGTCGGAGGTCTGGATGACTGAAGCTTTCTTT.

This rearrangement joins TRBV18 to TRBJ1-1, with D unclear. The CDR3 is 16 amino acids. The germline V gene encodes CDR1 KGHSH and CDR2 LQKENI. V gave up 3 bases and J gave up 0 bases, with 14 bases separating them. The CDR3 region is CASSPQVGIMNTEAFF. In DNA form, the CDR3 reads TGTGCCAGCTCACCCCAGGTCGGCATCATGAACACTGAAGCTTTCTTT.

The genes are TRBV4-3 and TRBJ2-3; D possibly corresponds to TRBD1 (5 bases). Per germline, CDR1 LGHNA and CDR2 YSLEER. The CDR3 has 17 residues. V dropped 1 base and J dropped 0 bases, with 14 bases sitting between them. DNA of the CDR3: TGCGCCAGCAGCCAAGTTTACGACAGCTCTAGCACAGATACGCAGTATTTT. Its translation: CASSQVYDSSSTDTQYF.

The sample holds one count of this clone. The V and J genes are TRBV28 and TRBJ2-7; D might be TRBD1 (5 bases). V dropped 7 bases and J dropped 2 bases, with 15 bases sitting between them. The CDR3 length is 14 residues. Germline V gene lookup returns CDR1 MDHEN and CDR2 SYDVKM. The CDR3 region has the DNA TGTGCCAGCATCGACCAGACAGTTACCTACGAGCAGTACTTC. It yields the protein CASIDQTVTYEQYF.

The V call is TRBV6-5, the J call TRBJ2-1; 13 bases fit TRBD2. The CDR3 extends over 15 amino acids. The germline V gene encodes CDR1 MNHEY and CDR2 SVGAGI. Losses at the gene ends were 6 bases for V and 8 bases for J; bases not matched to a gene: 7. The CDR3 spells CASRRLAGGLDEQFF. The CDR3 nucleotides are TGTGCCAGCAGAAGACTAGCGGGGGGCTTGGATGAGCAGTTCTTC.

This chain uses TRBV28 with TRBJ1-4; D not certain. The CDR3 consists of 14 residues. Germline CDR1 and CDR2: MDHEN and SYDVKM. Trimming removed 5 bases at V and 13 bases at J, with 20 bases between. In DNA form, the CDR3 reads TGTGCCAGCAGTCCCCAGTGGAGCTCAGAGGGACTGTTTTTT. As protein: CASSPQWSSEGLFF.

This rearrangement joins TRBV7-9 to TRBJ2-1; the D gene is possibly TRBD1 (5 bases). The CDR3 extends over 15 amino acids. CDR1 and CDR2 (germline): SEHNR, FQNEAQ (reference sequence). V lost 3 bases, J lost 3 bases, and 12 bases lay in between. CDR3 region: CASSFGADIYNEQFF. The CDR3 DNA reads TGTGCCAGCAGCTTTGGGGCGGACATCTACAATGAGCAGTTCTTC. The variable domain in full, completed from reference TRBV7-9 and TRBJ2-1, reads DTGVSQNPRHKITKRGQNVTFRCDPISEHNRLYWYRQTLGQGPEFLTYFQNEAQLEKSRLLSDRFSAERPKGSFSTLEIQRTEQGDSAMYLCASSFGADIYNEQFFGPGTRLTVL.

The V call is TRBV15, the J call TRBJ1-1; D gene unclear. Per the germline V gene, CDR1 is LNHNV and CDR2 is YYDKDF (reference sequence). CDR3 length: 13 residues. Trimming removed 8 bases at V and 4 bases at J, with 14 bases between. The CDR3 loop is CATEGLLRTEAFF. The CDR3 bases are TGTGCCACCGAGGGCCTACTCCGCACTGAAGCTTTCTTT.

This clone has a single count. The chain uses TRBV20-1 and TRBJ2-7; tentatively, D is TRBD2 (6 bases). The CDR3 consists of 9 residues. Germline V gene lookup returns CDR1 DFQATT and CDR2 SNEGSKA (reference sequence). The CDR3 here is CRLGGRPYF. The CDR3 DNA reads TGCAGGCTCGGGGGTCGCCCGTACTTC.

The rearrangement uses TRBV6-6 and TRBJ1-1, with no clear D. Trimming removed 2 bases at V and 3 bases at J, with 13 bases between. This CDR3 region has 15 residues. From germline, CDR1 is MNHNY and CDR2 SVGAGI (reference sequence). Here the CDR3 DNA reads TGTGCCAGCAGTTACGCTTCCCTAGGTGACACTGAAGCTTTCTTT. Translation: CASSYASLGDTEAFF.

This clone was found a few times. The chain links TRBV5-4 to TRBJ2-6; D possibly corresponds to TRBD1 (7 bases). CDR3 length: 17 residues. CDR1 is SGHNT and CDR2 is YYREEE in the germline V gene (reference sequence). Deletions cut 3 bases from V and 4 bases from J, with 17 bases between. CDR3 sequence reads: CASSWGDSSSGANVLTF. CDR3 coding DNA: TGTGCCAGCAGCTGGGGGGACAGCAGTTCAGGGGCCAACGTCCTGACTTTC.

The chain uses TRBV7-9 and TRBJ1-1; D is ambiguous. The V end was cut by 3 bases, the J end by 4 bases, with 6 bases between. The CDR3 runs to 12 residues. Germline assignment: CDR1 SEHNR and CDR2 FQNEAQ (reference sequence). The CDR3 region has the DNA TGTGCCAGCAGCTTCCGAGTCACTGAAGCTTTCTTT. It translates to CASSFRVTEAFF.

The rearrangement joins TRBV5-1 to TRBJ2-7, with 10 bases fitting TRBD1. Germline assignment: CDR1 SGHRS and CDR2 YFSETQ. With 3 bases clipped from V and 3 bases from J, the junction kept 9 bases outside the gene matches. The CDR3 consists of 16 residues. The CDR3 spells CASSSGDRGTLYEQYF. CDR3 coding DNA: TGCGCCAGCAGCTCGGGGGACAGGGGAACCCTCTACGAGCAGTACTTC.